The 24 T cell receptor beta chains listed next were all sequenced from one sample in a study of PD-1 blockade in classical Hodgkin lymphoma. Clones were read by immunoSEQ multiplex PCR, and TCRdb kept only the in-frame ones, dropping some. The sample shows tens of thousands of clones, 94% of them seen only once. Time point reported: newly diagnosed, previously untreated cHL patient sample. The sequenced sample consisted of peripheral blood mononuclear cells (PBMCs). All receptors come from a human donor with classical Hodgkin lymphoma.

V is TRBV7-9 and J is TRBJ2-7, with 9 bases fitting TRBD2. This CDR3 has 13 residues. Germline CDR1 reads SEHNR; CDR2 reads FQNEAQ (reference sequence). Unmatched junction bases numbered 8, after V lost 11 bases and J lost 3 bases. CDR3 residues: CAGGLREGYEQYF. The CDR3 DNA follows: TGTGCCGGAGGGCTGCGGGAGGGCTACGAGCAGTACTTC.

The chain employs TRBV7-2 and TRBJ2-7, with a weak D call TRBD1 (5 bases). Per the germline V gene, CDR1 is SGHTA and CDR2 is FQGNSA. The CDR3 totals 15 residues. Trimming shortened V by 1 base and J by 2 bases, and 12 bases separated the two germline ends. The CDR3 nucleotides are TGTGCCAGCAGCTTAGGGGGCCAGCCTACCTACGAGCAGTACTTC. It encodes CASSLGGQPTYEQYF.

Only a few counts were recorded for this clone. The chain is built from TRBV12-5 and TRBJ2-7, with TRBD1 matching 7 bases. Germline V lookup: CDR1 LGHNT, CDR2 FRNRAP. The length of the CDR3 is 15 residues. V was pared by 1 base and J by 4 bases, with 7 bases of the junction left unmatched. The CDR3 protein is CASGLGQGVVYEQYF. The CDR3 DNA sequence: TGTGCTAGTGGTTTGGGTCAGGGGGTAGTGTACGAGCAGTACTTC.

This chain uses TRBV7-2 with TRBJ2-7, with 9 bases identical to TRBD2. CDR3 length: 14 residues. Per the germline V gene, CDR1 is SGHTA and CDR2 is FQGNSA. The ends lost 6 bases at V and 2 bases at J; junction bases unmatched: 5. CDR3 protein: CASRTSGLTYEQYF. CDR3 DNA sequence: TGTGCCAGCAGGACTAGCGGACTTACCTACGAGCAGTACTTC.

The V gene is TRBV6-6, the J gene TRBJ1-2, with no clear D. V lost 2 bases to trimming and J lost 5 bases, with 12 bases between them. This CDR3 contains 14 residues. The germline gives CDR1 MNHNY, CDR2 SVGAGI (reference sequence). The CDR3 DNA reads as TGTGCCAGCAGTTACGGTGTCAGAGGATATGGCTACACCTTC. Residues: CASSYGVRGYGYTF.

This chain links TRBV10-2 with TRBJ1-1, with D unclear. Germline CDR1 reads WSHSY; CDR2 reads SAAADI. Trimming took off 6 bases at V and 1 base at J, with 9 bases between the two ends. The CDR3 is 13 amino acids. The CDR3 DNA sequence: TGCGCCAGCAGGGGGTCAGAGAACACTGAAGCTTTCTTT. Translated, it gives CASRGSENTEAFF.

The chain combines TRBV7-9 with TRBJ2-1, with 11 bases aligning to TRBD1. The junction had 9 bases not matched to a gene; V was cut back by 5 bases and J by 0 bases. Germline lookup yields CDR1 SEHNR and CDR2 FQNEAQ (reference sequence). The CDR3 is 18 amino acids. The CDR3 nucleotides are TGTGCCAGCAGCCCCAGAGGACAGGGGGCGAGCTCCTACAATGAGCAGTTCTTC. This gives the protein CASSPRGQGASSYNEQFF.

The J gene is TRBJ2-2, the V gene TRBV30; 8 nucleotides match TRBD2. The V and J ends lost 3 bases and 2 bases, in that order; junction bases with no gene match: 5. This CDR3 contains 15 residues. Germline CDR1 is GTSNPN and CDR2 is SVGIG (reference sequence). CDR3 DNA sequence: TGTGCCTGGAGGCCCGGGGGGGCCAACACCGGGGAGCTGTTTTTT. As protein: CAWRPGGANTGELFF.

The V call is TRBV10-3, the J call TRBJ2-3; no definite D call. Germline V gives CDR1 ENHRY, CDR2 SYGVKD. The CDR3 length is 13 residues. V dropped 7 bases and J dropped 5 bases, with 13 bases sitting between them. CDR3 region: CAIMATDLDTQYF. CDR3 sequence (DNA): TGTGCCATCATGGCGACCGATCTAGATACGCAGTATTTT.

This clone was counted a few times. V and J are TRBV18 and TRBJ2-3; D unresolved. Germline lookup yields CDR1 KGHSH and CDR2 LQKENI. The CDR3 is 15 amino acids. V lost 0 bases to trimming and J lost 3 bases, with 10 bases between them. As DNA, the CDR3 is TGTGCCAGCTCACCACCGTCAGTTCGGACAGATACGCAGTATTTT. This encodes CASSPPSVRTDTQYF.

The CDR3 DNA follows: TGCGCCAGCAGCTTGGGACAGGGGCTCTCCTACGAGCAGTACTTC. This encodes CASSLGQGLSYEQYF. This chain uses TRBV5-1 with TRBJ2-7; 8 bases fit TRBD1. The germline V gene encodes CDR1 SGHRS and CDR2 YFSETQ. CDR3 length: 15 residues. Germline trimming cut 0 bases from V and 0 bases from J; bases unmatched to any gene: 2. Combining the CDR3 with reference TRBV5-1 and TRBJ2-7 gives the whole variable domain KAGVTQTPRYLIKTRGQQVTLSCSPISGHRSVSWYQQTPGQGLQFLFEYFSETQRNKGNFPGRFSGRQFSNSRSEMNVSTLELGDSALYLCASSLGQGLSYEQYFGPGTRLTVT.

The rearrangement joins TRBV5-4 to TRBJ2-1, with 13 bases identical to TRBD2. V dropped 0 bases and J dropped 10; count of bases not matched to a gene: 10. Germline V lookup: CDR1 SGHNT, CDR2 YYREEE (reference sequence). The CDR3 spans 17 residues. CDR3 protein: CASSLGTSGRLGREQFF. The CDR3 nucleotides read TGTGCCAGCAGCTTGGGGACTAGCGGGAGACTTGGTAGGGAGCAGTTCTTC.

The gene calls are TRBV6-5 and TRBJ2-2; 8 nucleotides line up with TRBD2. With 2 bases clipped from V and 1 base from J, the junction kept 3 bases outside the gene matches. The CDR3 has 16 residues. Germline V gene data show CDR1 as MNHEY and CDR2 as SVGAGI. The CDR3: CASSYRTSGNTGELFF. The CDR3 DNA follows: TGTGCCAGCAGTTACAGAACTAGCGGGAACACCGGGGAGCTGTTTTTT.

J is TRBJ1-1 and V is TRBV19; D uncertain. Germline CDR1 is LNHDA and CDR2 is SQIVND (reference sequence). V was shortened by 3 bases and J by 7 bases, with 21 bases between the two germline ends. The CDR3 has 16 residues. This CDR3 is CASSIRTRSKTIEAFF. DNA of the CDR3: TGTGCCAGTAGTATTAGGACGAGGAGCAAGACCATTGAAGCTTTCTTT.

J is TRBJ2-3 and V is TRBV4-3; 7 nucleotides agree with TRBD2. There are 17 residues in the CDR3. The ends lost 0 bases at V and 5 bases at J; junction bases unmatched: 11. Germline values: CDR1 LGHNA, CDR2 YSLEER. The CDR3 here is CASSQDERTSSGDTQYF. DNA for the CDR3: TGCGCCAGCAGCCAAGATGAAAGGACTAGTTCGGGAGATACGCAGTATTTT.

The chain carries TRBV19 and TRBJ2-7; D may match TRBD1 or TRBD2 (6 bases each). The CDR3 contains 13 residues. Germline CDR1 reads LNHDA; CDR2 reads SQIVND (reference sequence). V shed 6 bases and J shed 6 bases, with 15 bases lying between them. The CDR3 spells CASSLLGGGEQYF. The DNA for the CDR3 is TGTGCCAGTAGCCTCCTCGGAGGGGGCGAGCAGTACTTC.

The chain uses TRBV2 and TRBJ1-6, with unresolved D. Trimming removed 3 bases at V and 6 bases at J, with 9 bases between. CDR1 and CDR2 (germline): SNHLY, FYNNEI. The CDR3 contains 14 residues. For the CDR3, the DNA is TGTGCCAGCAGTGACAGCGGCTTTAATTCACCCCTCCACTTT. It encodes CASSDSGFNSPLHF.

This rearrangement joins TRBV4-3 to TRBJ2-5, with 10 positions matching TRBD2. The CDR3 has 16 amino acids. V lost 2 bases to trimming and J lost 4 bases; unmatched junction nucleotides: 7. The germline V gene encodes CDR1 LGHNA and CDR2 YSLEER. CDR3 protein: CASSQTVAGGGETQYF. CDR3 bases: TGCGCCAGCAGCCAAACCGTAGCGGGGGGAGGAGAGACCCAGTACTTC.

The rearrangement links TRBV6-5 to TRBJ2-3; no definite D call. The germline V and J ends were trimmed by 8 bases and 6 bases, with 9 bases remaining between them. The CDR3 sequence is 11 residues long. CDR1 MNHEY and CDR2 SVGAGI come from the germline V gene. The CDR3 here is CASRKSDTQYF. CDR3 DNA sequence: TGTGCCAGCCGGAAGTCTGATACGCAGTATTTT.

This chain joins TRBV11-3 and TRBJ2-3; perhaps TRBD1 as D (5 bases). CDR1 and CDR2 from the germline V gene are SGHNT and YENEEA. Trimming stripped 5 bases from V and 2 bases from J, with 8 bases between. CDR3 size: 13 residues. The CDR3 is CASSKGVTDTQYF. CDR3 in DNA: TGTGCCAGCAGCAAAGGGGTCACAGATACGCAGTATTTT. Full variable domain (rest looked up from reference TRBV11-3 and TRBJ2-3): EAGVVQSPRYKIIEKKQPVAFWCNPISGHNTLYWYLQNLGQGPELLIRYENEEAVDDSQLPKDRFSAERLKGVDSTLKIQPAELGDSAVYLCASSKGVTDTQYFGPGTRLTVL.

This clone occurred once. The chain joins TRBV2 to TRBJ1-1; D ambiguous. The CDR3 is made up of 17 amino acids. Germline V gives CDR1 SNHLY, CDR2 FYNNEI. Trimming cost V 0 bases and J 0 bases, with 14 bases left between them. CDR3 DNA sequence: TGTGCCAGCAGTGAAGCGGGGTCGCGGGTGGTGAACACTGAAGCTTTCTTT. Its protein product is CASSEAGSRVVNTEAFF. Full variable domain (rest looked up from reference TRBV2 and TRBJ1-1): EPEVTQTPSHQVTQMGQEVILRCVPISNHLYFYWYRQILGQKVEFLVSFYNNEISEKSEIFDDQFSVERPDGSNFTLKIRSTKLEDSAMYFCASSEAGSRVVNTEAFFGQGTRLTVV.

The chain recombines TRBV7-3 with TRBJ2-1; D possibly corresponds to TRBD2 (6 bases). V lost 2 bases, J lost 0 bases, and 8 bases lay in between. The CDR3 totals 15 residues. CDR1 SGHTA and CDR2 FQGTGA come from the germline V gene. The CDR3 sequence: CASSLGGASYNEQFF. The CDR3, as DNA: TGTGCCAGCAGCTTAGGCGGGGCCTCCTACAATGAGCAGTTCTTC. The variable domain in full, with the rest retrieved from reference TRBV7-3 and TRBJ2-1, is GAGVSQTPSNKVTEKGKYVELRCDPISGHTALYWYRQSLGQGPEFLIYFQGTGAADDSGLPNDRFFAVRPEGSVSTLKIQRTERGDSAVYLCASSLGGASYNEQFFGPGTRLTVL.

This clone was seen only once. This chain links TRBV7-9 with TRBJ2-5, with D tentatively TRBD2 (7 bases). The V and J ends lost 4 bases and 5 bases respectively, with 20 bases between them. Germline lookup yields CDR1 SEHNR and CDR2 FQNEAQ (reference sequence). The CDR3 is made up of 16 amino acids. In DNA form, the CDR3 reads TGTGCCAGCAGCTATCGGTTGGGGGGGCGGAGGGAGACCCAGTACTTC. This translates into CASSYRLGGRRETQYF.

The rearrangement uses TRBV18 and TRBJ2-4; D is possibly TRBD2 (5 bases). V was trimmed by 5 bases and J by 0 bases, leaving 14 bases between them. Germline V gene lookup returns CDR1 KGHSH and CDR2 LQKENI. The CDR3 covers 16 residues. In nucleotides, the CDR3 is TGTGCCAGCTCATCCGAGGCCGGACTAGCCAAAAACATTCAGTACTTC. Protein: CASSSEAGLAKNIQYF.